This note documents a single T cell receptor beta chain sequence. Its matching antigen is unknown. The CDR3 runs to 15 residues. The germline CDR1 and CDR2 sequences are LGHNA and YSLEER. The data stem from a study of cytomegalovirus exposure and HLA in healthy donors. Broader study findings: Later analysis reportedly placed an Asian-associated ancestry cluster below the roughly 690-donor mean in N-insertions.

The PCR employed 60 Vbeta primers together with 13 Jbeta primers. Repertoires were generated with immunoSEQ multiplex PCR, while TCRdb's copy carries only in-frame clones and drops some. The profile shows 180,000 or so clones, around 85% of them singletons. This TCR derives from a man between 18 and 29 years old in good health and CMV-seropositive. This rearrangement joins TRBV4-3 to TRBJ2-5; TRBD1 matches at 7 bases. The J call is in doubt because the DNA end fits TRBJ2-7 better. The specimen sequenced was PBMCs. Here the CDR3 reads CASSQVTGVGYEQYF. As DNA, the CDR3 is TGCGCCAGCAGCCAAGTTACAGGGGTAGGGTACGAGCAGTACTTC.